The 4 T cell receptor beta chains below come from one sample, sequenced in a study of blood T cell repertoires in COVID-19. Some clones are missing from TCRdb's copy, which holds only in-frame ones; the method was immunoSEQ multiplex PCR. Of about 50,000 clones listed, approximately 82% are singletons. Specimen: peripheral blood. The receptors shown here come from a human donor in a cohort sampled during active COVID-19.

The chain uses TRBV9 and TRBJ2-3, with D perhaps matching TRBD2 (7 bases). The V and J ends lost 0 bases and 5 bases respectively, with 13 bases between them. The length of the CDR3 is 15 residues. Germline loops: CDR1 SGDLS, CDR2 YYNGEE. CDR3 sequence reads: CASSVEGGVGDTQYF. The DNA for the CDR3 is TGTGCCAGCAGCGTAGAAGGGGGGGTAGGAGATACGCAGTATTTT. Combining the CDR3 with reference TRBV9 and TRBJ2-3 gives the whole variable domain DSGVTQTPKHLITATGQRVTLRCSPRSGDLSVYWYQQSLDQGLQFLIQYYNGEERAKGNILERFSAQQFPDLHSELNLSSLELGDSALYFCASSVEGGVGDTQYFGPGTRLTVL.

V usage is TRBV6-1 and J usage is TRBJ1-2, with 7 bases fitting TRBD1. Trimming removed 3 bases from V and 3 bases from J; junction bases left unmatched: 1. CDR3 length: 13 amino acids. In germline, CDR1 is MNHNS, CDR2 SASEGT. The CDR3 DNA follows: TGTGCCAGCAGTGATCAGGGGGACTATGGCTACACCTTC. Residues: CASSDQGDYGYTF.

This chain uses TRBV24-1 with TRBJ2-3, with TRBD2 matching over 12 bases. Per germline, CDR1 KGHDR and CDR2 SFDVKD. This CDR3 contains 16 residues. Losses at the gene ends were 3 bases for V and 4 bases for J; bases not matched to a gene: 4. The CDR3: CATSDPTSGGPDTQYF. CDR3 DNA: TGTGCCACCAGTGATCCCACTAGCGGGGGGCCAGATACGCAGTATTTT.

The rearrangement uses TRBV12-5 and TRBJ2-7; D not resolved. The V end lost 1 base, the J end lost 5 bases, and 12 bases lay between the germline ends. CDR1 and CDR2 (germline): LGHNT, FRNRAP. This CDR3 is 14 amino acids long. DNA of the CDR3: TGTGCTAGTGGTTTGGAATCCTATGTTGACGAGCAGTACTTC. It is translated as CASGLESYVDEQYF.